This T cell receptor (beta chain) appears in the sequencing data of a study of cytomegalovirus exposure and HLA in healthy donors. PCR primers comprised 60 Vbeta and 13 Jbeta primers. Sequencing used immunoSEQ multiplex PCR; TCRdb keeps in-frame clones, though not all of them. The sample holds approximately 100,000 clones; around 75% are singletons and the top ten take 8.5% to 12%. Germline CDR1 DFQATT, CDR2 SNEGSKA (reference sequence). CDR3 length equals 11 residues. The V end was cut by 0 bases, the J end by 10 bases, with 10 bases between. General study results and limits: By HLA locus, TCR association rates varied in a later analysis, with DRB1 showing the most and HLA-C the fewest. As was reported, the classifier diagnosed cytomegalovirus status with high specificity and sensitivity. Earlier analysis looked at TCR beta V segments, and most were productive about 90% or about 30% of the time. Available immune exposure information was restricted to CMV serostatus only.

For this clone: Its matching antigen is unknown.

The source material was PBMCs. V is TRBV20-1 and J is TRBJ2-7; D is uncertain. The source of this sequence is a man in his fifties or sixties in good health and CMV-seronegative. CDR3 DNA sequence: TGCAGTGCTAGAGATGGAGTCAATCAGTACTTC. This codes for CSARDGVNQYF.